A selection of T cell receptor beta chains follows, all from one sample in a study of T cell responses to AZD1222 COVID-19 vaccine. Only in-frame clones appear in the TCRdb table, and some are missing; sequencing was by immunoSEQ multiplex PCR. The sample carries 95,000 to 150,000 clones, 80% to 95% recorded once. Source: peripheral blood, taken 28 days after the second dose of the MenACWY control vaccine. These receptors originate from an adult who received the MenACWY meningococcal vaccine as a control. The conserved cysteine and the conserved F or W are not part of the CDR3 here.

J gene	V gene	CDR3 protein
TRBJ2-2	TRBV28	ASSLSGRAPGELF
TRBJ2-7	TRBV27	ASSPQLTSGIYEQY
TRBJ2-7	TRBV18	ASSPAPPYEQY
TRBJ2-1	TRBV10-3	AISESLGGAQGEQF
TRBJ2-7	TRBV5-8	ASNQDFPPAYEQY
TRBJ2-1	TRBV7-2	ASKTRDKHEQF
TRBJ1-1	TRBV28	ASSLLQAEAF
TRBJ1-5	TRBV10-3	ATGRGYDSNQPQH
TRBJ2-3	TRBV5-1	ASSSRQGAAADTQY
TRBJ2-3	TRBV13	ASSPNPLLAGGPGTDTQY